The entry below describes one T cell receptor beta chain. The junction departs from the called germline gene at one end, perhaps through a read error. This sample was included in a study of blood T cell repertoires in COVID-19. Study-level background: Researchers got acute and convalescent COVID-19 samples from the United States, Italy and Spain.

CDR3 length: 12 amino acids. Germline lookup yields CDR1 SNHLY and CDR2 FYNNEI. Original data processing: Estimation of nucleated cell counts was performed using reference gene primer amplification. TCRdb's table, derived via immunoSEQ multiplex PCR, lists solely in-frame clones and lacks some. That table furnishes V, J and clone size, whereas the DNA furnished D and trimming. The profile shows 110,000 to 150,000 clones, around nine tenths of them singletons. The chain is built from TRBV2 and TRBJ1-4; 8 bases are a match to TRBD1. This TCR came from a man aged 45-65 years with active or convalescent COVID-19. The specimen was peripheral blood. CDR3 sequence (DNA): TGTGCCGGCAGGGGGCTTGATGAAAAACTGTTTTTT. Encoded protein: CAGRGLDEKLFF.